These 17 T cell receptor beta chains came from one sample sequenced in a study of regulatory T cells in long-lasting Graves disease. As for time point: newly diagnosed GD, antithyroid drugs for less than 3 months. Extracted PBMC RNA gave rise to the TCR library. Library construction for TCR beta used iRepertoire HTBI primers and Arm-PCR of CDR3 regions. TCRdb re-called the multiplex PCR reads through MiXCR, storing one row per CDR3 protein. The table has 200,000 to 250,000 distinct CDR3 sequences, around 20% seen once. The sample here was peripheral blood mononuclear cells (PBMCs), taken at new diagnosis, from a patient treated with antithyroid drugs. These receptors all come from a female donor with Graves disease.

This clonotype was counted ten times or more. The chain is built from TRBV2 and TRBJ1-6; 7 positions match TRBD1. Germline CDR1 is SNHLY and CDR2 is FYNNEI. The CDR3 extends over 16 amino acids. V lost 3 bases to trimming and J lost 8 bases; unmatched junction nucleotides: 10. CDR3 amino acids: CASSESLTGTDSPLHF. CDR3 sequence (DNA): TGTGCCAGCAGTGAGAGCCTCACAGGGACAGATTCACCCCTCCACTTT.

The J gene is TRBJ1-4, the V gene TRBV5-5, with a possible D match to TRBD1 (5 bases). CDR3 size: 15 residues. With 0 bases removed from V and 6 bases from J, the gap between germline ends came to 12 bases. Germline V gives CDR1 SGHKS, CDR2 YYEKEE (reference sequence). CDR3 residues: CASSLVGGDDEKLFF. The DNA for the CDR3 is TGTGCCAGCAGCTTGGTGGGAGGGGACGATGAAAAACTGTTTTTT. Looking up the rest from reference TRBV5-5 and TRBJ1-4 gives the full variable domain: DAGVTQSPTHLIKTRGQQVTLRCSPISGHKSVSWYQQVLGQGPQFIFQYYEKEERGRGNFPDRFSARQFPNYSSELNVNALLLGDSALYLCASSLVGGDDEKLFFGSGTQLSVL.

In regard to this clonotype: This probably arose from a read error, given a far larger clone one base away. The chain carries TRBV27 and TRBJ2-2, with TRBD2 as a possible D gene (6 bases). Germline V CDR1 and CDR2: MNHEY, SMNVEV (reference sequence). There are 14 residues in the CDR3. V was clipped by 5 bases and J by 10 bases, with 17 bases between them. The DNA of the CDR3 is TGTGCCAGCAGTGATTTGCAGAGGGAGGAGGAGCTGTTTTTT. Translating it yields CASSDLQREEELFF.

The CDR3 nucleotides read TGTGCCATCAGTGAAGGCCCCCCAAGCTCCTACGAGCAGTACTTC. Its translation is CAISEGPPSSYEQYF. V is TRBV10-3 and J is TRBJ2-7; D gene unclear. The CDR3 contains 15 residues. V was clipped by 3 bases and J by 0 bases, with 12 bases between them. Germline V lookup: CDR1 ENHRY, CDR2 SYGVKD.

This clonotype was observed at least ten times. The chain recombines TRBV6-1 with TRBJ2-7, with 8 bases that match TRBD2. This CDR3 has 12 residues. V lost 9 bases and J lost 12; bases outside the gene matches: 13. Germline V lookup: CDR1 MNHNS, CDR2 SASEGT. The CDR3 spells CASAIAGPRLYF. The CDR3 nucleotides are TGTGCCAGTGCAATAGCGGGACCTCGATTGTACTTC.

The sample holds many counts of this clonotype. The junction does not match germline at one end; this may be a read error. The chain links TRBV7-7 to TRBJ2-3, with D hard to call. The germline CDR1 and CDR2 sequences are SSHAT and FNYEAQ (reference sequence). CDR3 length: 14 amino acids. The CDR3 region is CASSLGAGADTQYF. CDR3 nucleotide sequence: TGTGCTAGCAGCTTAGGTGCAGGCGCAGATACGCAGTATTTT.

This clonotype was picked up many times. The gene calls are TRBV10-3 and TRBJ1-1; D ambiguous. The CDR3 contains 15 residues. The germline CDR1 and CDR2 sequences are ENHRY and SYGVKD. Deletions cut 6 bases from V and 1 base from J, with 15 bases between. The CDR3 protein is CAIRQDGMGNTEAFF. As DNA, the CDR3 is TGTGCCATCAGGCAGGATGGTATGGGGAACACTGAAGCTTTCTTT.

The sample holds many counts of this clonotype. The J gene is TRBJ1-3, the V gene TRBV28; perhaps TRBD1 as D (6 bases). Germline-derived CDR1 and CDR2 are MDHEN and SYDVKM. Trimming pared 6 bases from V and 2 bases from J, leaving 11 bases between. This CDR3 contains 14 residues. The CDR3 region is CASRPWTAGNTIYF. The CDR3 nucleotides read TGTGCCAGCAGACCCTGGACAGCTGGAAACACCATATATTTT.

This clonotype was detected ten times or more. The gene calls are TRBV28 and TRBJ2-2; D not resolved. Per germline, CDR1 MDHEN and CDR2 SYDVKM. CDR3 length: 15 amino acids. V lost 3 bases, J lost 1 base, and 9 bases lay in between. CDR3: CASSFAGVNTGELFF. For the CDR3, the DNA is TGTGCCAGCAGTTTCGCAGGAGTGAACACCGGGGAGCTGTTTTTT.

The genes are TRBV5-1 and TRBJ2-3; 12 bases match TRBD2. Germline V gives CDR1 SGHRS, CDR2 YFSETQ. Losses at the gene ends were 4 bases for V and 4 bases for J; bases not matched to a gene: 4. The CDR3 has 15 residues. CDR3 DNA sequence: TGCGCCAGCAGCGCACTAGCGGGAGGCGCAGATACGCAGTATTTT. This encodes CASSALAGGADTQYF. The variable domain in full, completed from reference TRBV5-1 and TRBJ2-3, reads KAGVTQTPRYLIKTRGQQVTLSCSPISGHRSVSWYQQTPGQGLQFLFEYFSETQRNKGNFPGRFSGRQFSNSRSEMNVSTLELGDSALYLCASSALAGGADTQYFGPGTRLTVL.

In its sample, this clonotype was seen many times. This chain links TRBV20-1 with TRBJ2-5, with TRBD1 as a possible D gene (6 bases). Trimming removed 6 bases from V and 3 bases from J, with 11 bases in between. Germline CDR1 is DFQATT and CDR2 is SNEGSKA (reference sequence). This CDR3 contains 12 residues. The CDR3 reads CSARGAEETQYF. CDR3 DNA: TGCAGTGCCAGGGGCGCAGAAGAGACCCAGTACTTC.

This clonotype showed up many times. The CDR3 is CASSLPGRSSYEQYF. The CDR3 DNA follows: TGTGCCAGCAGTTTACCGGGACGCAGCTCCTACGAGCAGTACTTC. The chain has TRBV28 and TRBJ2-7; tentatively, D is TRBD1 or TRBD2 (5 bases each). V was shortened by 2 bases and J by 0 bases, with 11 bases between the two germline ends. The CDR3 totals 15 residues. CDR1 and CDR2 from the germline V gene are MDHEN and SYDVKM.

With regard to this clonotype: A read error may explain this, as a much larger clone is one base away. The chain carries TRBV20-1 and TRBJ2-1; 8 nucleotides match TRBD2. The CDR3 spans 15 residues. The germline V gene encodes CDR1 DFQATT and CDR2 SNEGSKA (reference sequence). For the CDR3, the DNA is TGCAGTGCTAGAGTCAGCGGGGGACTAGGGGAGACCCAGAACTTC. Its translation: CSARVSGGLGETQNF.

This clonotype was observed many times. The chain couples TRBV6-1 to TRBJ2-2; 7 bases are a match to TRBD1. The V gene end was trimmed by 0 bases and the J gene end by 3 bases; junction bases not matched to a gene: 7. Germline V gene data show CDR1 as MNHNS and CDR2 as SASEGT. There are 17 residues in the CDR3. The CDR3 coding sequence is TGTGCCAGCAGTGAAGCGCAGGGGACAGAGTACACCGGGGAGCTGTTTTTT. As protein: CASSEAQGTEYTGELFF.

This clonotype was seen repeatedly, ten times or more. This sequence joins TRBV27 and TRBJ2-1, with 11 bases matching TRBD2. The length of the CDR3 is 13 residues. Germline V CDR1 and CDR2: MNHEY, SMNVEV (reference sequence). Trimming removed 8 bases from V and 7 bases from J; junction bases left unmatched: 4. The CDR3 spells CASLRTSGNEQFF. DNA of the CDR3: TGTGCCAGCCTTCGGACTAGCGGGAATGAGCAGTTCTTC.

This chain links TRBV20-1 with TRBJ1-6, with D perhaps TRBD1 (5 bases). The V gene's germline CDR1 is DFQATT and CDR2 SNEGSKA (reference sequence). This CDR3 spans 17 amino acids. V lost 1 base to trimming and J lost 1 base, with 14 bases between them. CDR3 nucleotide sequence: TGCAGTGCTAGAGGGGGGGGTCTCGGTTCCTATAATTCACCCCTCCACTTT. It specifies CSARGGGLGSYNSPLHF.

This clonotype was detected ten times or more. This sequence joins TRBV20-1 and TRBJ2-5; 8 bases match TRBD2. The CDR3 spans 15 residues. In germline, CDR1 is DFQATT, CDR2 SNEGSKA (reference sequence). The junction had 5 bases not matched to a gene; V was cut back by 1 base and J by 1 base. This CDR3 reads CSARASGSSQETQYF. CDR3 in DNA: TGCAGTGCTAGAGCCAGCGGGAGCTCCCAAGAGACCCAGTACTTC.